This TCR beta chain was identified in a study of T cell responses to AZD1222 COVID-19 vaccine listed by TCRdb under 2021. General notes on the study: AZD1222 recipients with second doses at about 4 weeks or about 12 weeks were pooled, because spike-specific TCR depth and breadth did not differ between schedules. A total of under 250 trial participants underwent TCR sequencing, of whom around 210 had received two doses of AZD1222 and about 25 had received two doses of the MenACWY control vaccine. Trial participants were enrolled into age subgroups of 18-55, 56-69 and 70-plus years, which contained about 150, 28 and 57 TCR-sequenced participants, respectively. What the study reported, not specific to this receptor: Because no samples from the day 14 peak response were available, repertoires could be characterized only after the peak T cell response. Conclusions about previously exposed vaccinees are limited because only a handful of AZD1222 recipients were SARS-CoV-2 seropositive at baseline. Spike-specific TCR breadth and depth rose significantly after two AZD1222 doses compared with day 0 and with MenACWY recipients. Nearly half of unique spike-specific TCRs reportedly recognized epitopes outside regions mutated in the B.1.351 and B.1.1.7 variants. In the small 56-69-year group, the increase in depth fell short of significance, most likely because of low power. Vaccine-associated CD4 TCRs spanned the whole spike protein, with dominant responses in regions 160-218 and 743-854. Most participants were white British and females outnumbered males, and the authors suggested that clonal diversity may have been underestimated.

The intended sense of this specimen's time point label: baseline before first vaccination. Samples from vaccinated people were obtained from the UK trials COV001 and COV002, which included a single-blind randomized controlled phase 2/3 trial of AZD1222 (ChAdOx1 nCoV-19) in healthy adults. For TCRbeta chain sequencing, PBMC samples were collected from trial participants at day 0 and at day 28 after the second dose. Turning to this clone: Its antigen specificity is not known. Per-base qualities were not stored, and no clone one base away is much larger.

CDR1 and CDR2, per the germline V gene, are SGHRS and YFSETQ. The germline ends are 7 bases apart after V is trimmed by 0 bases and J by 4 bases. The CDR3 sequence holds 13 residues, the cysteine and phenylalanine included. Of all the DNA, just the CDR3 is kept, 39 bases in frame from base 1. The CDR3 regions of human TCRbeta chains were analyzed by immunosequencing. Per the original workflow: TCRs in the repertoires were compared against a reference library of SARS-CoV-2-specific TCRs that had been generated with the MIRA antigen-specificity platform. Breadth was defined as the fraction of unique TCRs that were SARS-CoV-2-associated, and depth was defined as the fraction of total T cells that were SARS-CoV-2-associated. Using the MIRA data, each spike-specific TCR was assigned both to the spike region to which the TCR was reactive and to a CD4 or CD8 class. Log10-transformed breadth and depth values were compared by one-way ANOVA with Sidak's multiple comparisons tests. Sourced from immuneACCESS, this table was stored by TCRdb with only in-frame sequences that have V and J called. A share of the clones is absent; for the studies checked, an unresolved V gene accounts for under half, and the remainder has no known explanation. The V and J calls and the clone size are those of that table, but D and trimming were determined from the DNA. The sample table shows 140,000 to 150,000 clones, and roughly 92% are seen once. The ten top clones hold 1.7% of the sample.

The TCR sequence derives from an adult in good health. Sequenced material: peripheral blood, taken on day 0 of AZD1222 vaccination. The sequence joins TRBV5-1 to TRBJ2-5, with the identity of the D gene unclear. The CDR3 in this case is CASSLEWGETQYF. The base sequence is TGCGCCAGCAGCTTGGAATGGGGAGAGACCCAGTACTTC.